Given below is one T cell receptor (beta chain) in context. This sample stems from a study of blood T cell repertoires in COVID-19. Study overall: Acute-phase and convalescent COVID-19 samples originated in the United States, Italy and Spain. Sample material is recorded as cDNA or gDNA derived from T cells, B-cell-depleted T cells, or PBMCs.

The CDR3 runs 19 residues. Germline CDR1 reads WSHSY; CDR2 reads SAAADI. V shed 3 bases and J shed 4 bases, with 25 bases lying between them. It was during active infection that Seattle patients were enrolled and then longitudinally followed. Generated by immunoSEQ multiplex PCR, the TCRdb table keeps only in-frame clones and is missing some. The sample holds 220,000 or so clones; 70% to 90% are singletons and the top ten take about a tenth. Sequenced input: peripheral blood. The V gene is TRBV10-2, the J gene TRBJ1-3; D is possibly TRBD1 (5 bases). The receptor comes from a woman aged 50 to 65 with COVID-19, enrolled during active disease. CDR3 coding DNA: TGCGCCAGCAGTGAATTTATGACAGCCCTGGGAGGTTCCGGAAACACCATATATTTT. The encoded protein is CASSEFMTALGGSGNTIYF.